One sample yielded the 22 T cell receptor beta chains listed below, sequenced in a study of T cell repertoires in cytomegalovirus infection. Each CDR3 protein is one row after TCRdb ran MiXCR on the reads. The table lists hundreds of thousands of distinct CDR3 sequences, around 35% of them singletons, with around a sixth in the top ten. No antigens are known for them. Sequenced here: cultured PBMCs, sampled from culture after CMV antigen stimulation. These receptors all stem from a human donor in good health (CMV status not recorded). Some clones in this sample may be carry-over from other donors' samples.

This clonotype was recorded a few times. The chain links TRBV2 to TRBJ1-5; unclear D gene. The CDR3 consists of 14 residues. Germline-derived CDR1 and CDR2 are SNHLY and FYNNEI. V was trimmed by 2 bases and J by 6 bases, leaving 11 bases between them. As DNA, the CDR3 is TGTGCCAGCAGTGAAACGGGGATCGGTCAGCCCCAGCATTTT. This sequence encodes CASSETGIGQPQHF. Based on the CDR3 plus reference TRBV2 and TRBJ1-5, the full variable domain is EPEVTQTPSHQVTQMGQEVILRCVPISNHLYFYWYRQILGQKVEFLVSFYNNEISEKSEIFDDQFSVERPDGSNFTLKIRSTKLEDSAMYFCASSETGIGQPQHFGDGTRLSIL.

The rearrangement uses TRBV12-3 or TRBV12-4 and TRBJ1-1; D is uncertain. This CDR3 spans 17 amino acids. V was shortened by 8 bases and J by 1 base, with 23 bases between the two germline ends. The CDR3 protein is CASSTLDLFRENTEAFF. CDR3 DNA sequence: TGTGCCAGCTCTACGTTGGATTTATTTAGGGAGAACACTGAAGCTTTCTTT.

This chain links TRBV12-3 or TRBV12-4 with TRBJ1-5, with TRBD1 as a possible D gene (6 bases). V shed 3 bases and J shed 9 bases, with 15 bases lying between them. This CDR3 comprises 14 residues. Written as DNA, the CDR3 is TGTGCCAGCAGTTTTCAGACAGGCAAAGGGCCCCAGCATTTT. Its translation: CASSFQTGKGPQHF.

This chain connects TRBV6-2 or TRBV6-3 to TRBJ1-3; 7 positions agree with TRBD1. Per the germline V gene, CDR1 is MNHEY and CDR2 is SVGEGT. The V and J ends lost 6 bases and 4 bases, in that order; junction bases with no gene match: 24. The CDR3 contains 20 residues. Written as DNA, the CDR3 is TGTGCCAGCAGCCCTACGTTTCCGGGACAGATCAGCCTCTGGGGAAACACCATATATTTT. This codes for CASSPTFPGQISLWGNTIYF.

This chain uses TRBV11-2 with TRBJ2-5; maybe TRBD1 (6 bases). The germline V gene encodes CDR1 SGHAT and CDR2 FQNNGV. This CDR3 contains 15 residues. V lost 1 base to trimming and J lost 3 bases, with 12 bases between them. In DNA, the CDR3 is TGTGCCAGCAGCTTAGTTGGGGGCCGGGAAGAGACCCAGTACTTC. Amino acids: CASSLVGGREETQYF.

The chain is built from TRBV4-1 and TRBJ2-7; D remains ambiguous. There are 14 residues in the CDR3. The germline gives CDR1 MGHRA, CDR2 YSYEKL. V was pared by 4 bases and J by 1 base, with 11 bases between. CDR3 nucleotide sequence: TGCGCCAGCAGCCGGGCGCCGAGTTCCTACGAGCAGTACTTC. It translates to CASSRAPSSYEQYF.

This clonotype was seen a handful of times. The chain has TRBV28 and TRBJ2-7, with TRBD1 matching 12 bases. Germline CDR1 reads MDHEN; CDR2 reads SYDVKM. V lost 6 bases to trimming and J lost 5 bases; unmatched junction nucleotides: 2. The CDR3 is made up of 13 amino acids. The CDR3 DNA sequence: TGTGCCAGCAGGGGACAGGGGGCCCACGAGCAGTACTTC. Its protein product is CASRGQGAHEQYF.

The rearrangement links TRBV3-1 to TRBJ1-2; TRBD1 aligns across 8 bases. This CDR3 spans 15 amino acids. The germline V gene has CDR1 LGHDT and CDR2 YNNKEL (reference sequence). The ends lost 1 base at V and 6 bases at J; junction bases unmatched: 7. The DNA of the CDR3 is TGTGCCAGCAGCCAAGTCCAGGACAGGGAAGATGGCTACACCTTC. Translation gives CASSQVQDREDGYTF.

The chain recombines TRBV4-1 with TRBJ2-7; 10 bases agree with TRBD1. There are 15 residues in the CDR3. CDR1 MGHRA and CDR2 YSYEKL come from the germline V gene. With V trimmed by 5 bases and J by 4 bases, 8 bases remained unmatched. CDR3 sequence (DNA): TGCGCCAGCAGCTACAGACAGGGGGCCCCTTACGAGCAGTACTTC. Translating gives CASSYRQGAPYEQYF.

This clonotype was seen a handful of times. The chain links TRBV7-9 to TRBJ2-1, with 9 bases fitting TRBD2. Germline trimming cut 5 bases from V and 6 bases from J; bases unmatched to any gene: 8. Germline assignment: CDR1 SEHNR and CDR2 FQNEAQ (reference sequence). The CDR3 contains 15 residues. The CDR3 bases are TGTGCCAGCAGCCCGAAAGGACTAGCGAGCAATGAGCAGTTCTTC. Amino acid sequence: CASSPKGLASNEQFF.

This chain joins TRBV7-8 and TRBJ2-1; 10 nucleotides match TRBD1. This CDR3 contains 15 residues. Germline trimming cut 6 bases from V and 4 bases from J; bases unmatched to any gene: 6. CDR1 is SGHVS and CDR2 is FQNEAQ in the germline V gene. The CDR3 nucleotides are TGTGCCAGCAGGTTGGGACAGGGGTTTTACAATGAGCAGTTCTTC. The encoded protein is CASRLGQGFYNEQFF.

The chain recombines TRBV12-3 or TRBV12-4 with TRBJ1-5; D gene ambiguous. There are 13 residues in the CDR3. V shed 8 bases and J shed 5 bases, with 13 bases lying between them. The CDR3 sequence: CASGPYIHQPQHF. In DNA form, the CDR3 reads TGTGCCAGCGGTCCTTACATCCATCAGCCCCAGCATTTT.

In this sample, this clonotype turned up a few times. The chain has TRBV2 and TRBJ2-1; TRBD1 is a possible D gene (6 bases). The germline gives CDR1 SNHLY, CDR2 FYNNEI. The CDR3 is 12 amino acids. V was cut by 6 bases and J by 6 bases, with 9 bases left in between. The CDR3 sequence is CASRVRGNEQFF. CDR3 coding DNA: TGTGCCAGCAGGGTCAGGGGCAATGAGCAGTTCTTC.

A few counts support this clonotype. The chain has TRBV12-3 or TRBV12-4 and TRBJ2-3; 9 positions match TRBD2. V lost 7 bases, J lost 1 base, and 9 bases stayed unmatched. The CDR3 runs to 16 residues. The CDR3 sequence: CASTPGAGGGTDTQYF. As DNA, the CDR3 is TGTGCCAGCACCCCGGGAGCGGGGGGCGGCACAGATACGCAGTATTTT.

This clonotype was recorded a few times. The chain couples TRBV28 to TRBJ2-4; D might be TRBD2 (7 bases). Germline V gives CDR1 MDHEN, CDR2 SYDVKM. The CDR3 extends over 18 amino acids. With 3 bases removed from V and 0 bases from J, the gap between germline ends came to 18 bases. CDR3 sequence: CASSLFGGGGLAKNIQYF. The CDR3 DNA is TGTGCCAGCAGTTTGTTTGGCGGGGGCGGCCTAGCCAAAAACATTCAGTACTTC.

V and J are TRBV4-1 and TRBJ2-2, with TRBD1 matching 7 bases. With 1 base clipped from V and 4 bases from J, the junction kept 6 bases outside the gene matches. CDR1 is MGHRA, CDR2 YSYEKL, per germline. The CDR3 consists of 16 residues. The CDR3 loop is CASSQAGQVFTGELFF. The CDR3 DNA sequence: TGCGCCAGCAGCCAAGCCGGACAGGTGTTCACCGGGGAGCTGTTTTTT.

The chain employs TRBV19 and TRBJ2-2, with 13 bases fitting TRBD2. The junction had 5 bases not matched to a gene; V was cut back by 6 bases and J by 1 base. The CDR3 is made up of 17 amino acids. Germline assignment: CDR1 LNHDA and CDR2 SQIVND (reference sequence). CDR3 sequence: CASRRTSGGQNTGELFF. CDR3 sequence (DNA): TGTGCCAGTAGAAGGACTAGCGGGGGACAGAACACCGGGGAGCTGTTTTTT.

The J gene is TRBJ2-3, the V gene TRBV6-1, with D perhaps matching TRBD1 or TRBD2 (5 bases each). The germline V gene encodes CDR1 MNHNS and CDR2 SASEGT. The CDR3 runs 15 residues. Trimming pared 1 base from V and 2 bases from J, leaving 10 bases between. CDR3 nucleotides: TGTGCCAGCAGTGAAGGAGGGGCACACACAGATACGCAGTATTTT. Its translation: CASSEGGAHTDTQYF.

The V call is TRBV6-2 or TRBV6-3, the J call TRBJ1-2; 7 nucleotides line up with TRBD1. In germline, CDR1 is MNHEY, CDR2 SVGEGT. Unmatched junction bases numbered 8, after V lost 2 bases and J lost 8 bases. This CDR3 has 14 residues. DNA of the CDR3: TGTGCCAGCAGTTACAGGACAGGCCCCCGAGGCTACACCTTC. The encoded protein is CASSYRTGPRGYTF.

CDR3 residues: CASSQGPWGEKLFF. The CDR3 DNA follows: TGCGCCAGCAGCCAAGGCCCCTGGGGAGAAAAACTGTTTTTT. The chain joins TRBV4-1 to TRBJ1-4; no clear D gene. Germline V gives CDR1 MGHRA, CDR2 YSYEKL. V lost 1 base and J 8 bases, leaving 11 bases between the germline ends. The CDR3 is made up of 14 amino acids.

This clonotype was counted at least ten times. V and J are TRBV7-8 and TRBJ2-3, with TRBD2 identical over 11 bases. CDR3 length: 16 residues. Germline V gives CDR1 SGHVS, CDR2 FQNEAQ. Trimming at V came to 2 bases and at J to 2 bases, leaving 3 bases not matched to a gene. The CDR3 loop is CASSLFSGRATDTQYF. The CDR3 nucleotides are TGTGCCAGCAGCTTATTTAGCGGGAGGGCCACAGATACGCAGTATTTT.

The gene calls are TRBV5-1 and TRBJ2-7, with D possibly matching TRBD2 (5 bases). Germline V gene lookup returns CDR1 SGHRS and CDR2 YFSETQ. The CDR3 totals 14 residues. Trimming left V 2 bases short and J 6 bases short, with 15 bases between. Here the CDR3 reads CASSLRSGVGEQYF. The CDR3 region has the DNA TGCGCCAGCAGCTTACGAAGCGGAGTCGGCGAGCAGTACTTC.